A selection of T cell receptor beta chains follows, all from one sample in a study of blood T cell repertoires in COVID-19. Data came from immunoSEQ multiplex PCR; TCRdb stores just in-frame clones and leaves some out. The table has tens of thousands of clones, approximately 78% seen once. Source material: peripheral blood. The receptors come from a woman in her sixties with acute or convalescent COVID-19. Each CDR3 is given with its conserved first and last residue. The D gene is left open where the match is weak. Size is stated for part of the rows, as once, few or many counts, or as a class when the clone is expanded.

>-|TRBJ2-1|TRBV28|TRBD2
TGTGCCAGCAGTTTGCTCTCTAGCGGGGGGACCAATGAGCAGTTCTTC
CASSLLSSGGTNEQFF
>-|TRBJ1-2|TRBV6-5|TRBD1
TGTGCCAGCAGCCAAGGACAGGGTATCGGTGGCTACACCTTC
CASSQGQGIGGYTF
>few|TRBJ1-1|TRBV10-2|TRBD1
TGCGCCAGCAGGGACAGGGCGAACACTGAAGCTTTCTTT
CASRDRANTEAFF
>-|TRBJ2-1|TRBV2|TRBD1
TGTGCCAGCAGGTTACAGGGGGCCCTCAATGAGCAGTTCTTC
CASRLQGALNEQFF
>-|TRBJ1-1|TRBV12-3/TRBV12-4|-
TGTGCCACCATACAGGGCGGGACTGAAGCTTTCTTT
CATIQGGTEAFF
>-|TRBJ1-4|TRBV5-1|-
TGCGCCAGCAGCTTGGGGGGGCTTGGTGAAAAACTGTTTTTT
CASSLGGLGEKLFF
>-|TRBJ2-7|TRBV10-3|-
TGTGCCATCAGTGGAGGCGCCTACGAGCAGTACTTC
CAISGGAYEQYF
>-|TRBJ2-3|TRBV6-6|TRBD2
TGTGCCAGCAGTTACGGACTAGCGGGGGGGACAGATACGCAGTATTTT
CASSYGLAGGTDTQYF
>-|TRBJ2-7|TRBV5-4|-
TGTGCCAGCAGCGACCGGGACTGGGGAGTCCAGCAGTACTTC
CASSDRDWGVQQYF
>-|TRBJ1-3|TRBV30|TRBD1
TGTGCCTGGAACCGAAGGACAGGCCCAGGAGACACCATATATTTT
CAWNRRTGPGDTIYF
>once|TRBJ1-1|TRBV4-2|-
TGTGCCAGCAGCCCGATCAAGGGTAGGAGGCTCATGAACACTGAAGCTTTCTTT
CASSPIKGRRLMNTEAFF
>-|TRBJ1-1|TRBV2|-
TGTGCCAGCAGATTAGTCGGTAACACTGAAGCTTTCTTT
CASRLVGNTEAFF
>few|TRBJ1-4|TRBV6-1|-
TGTGCCAGCAGTGATGGTGCCTTCGAAGAGGAAAAACTGTTTTTT
CASSDGAFEEEKLFF
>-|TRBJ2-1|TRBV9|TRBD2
TGTGCCAGCAGCGTAGCGGCGGGGGGGAGCAATGAGCAGTTCTTC
CASSVAAGGSNEQFF
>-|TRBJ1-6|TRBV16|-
TGTGCCAGCAGCCAATCAGGCCAGGGGAACTCACCCCTCCACTTT
CASSQSGQGNSPLHF
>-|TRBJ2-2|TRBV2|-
TGTGCCAGCAGACCCTGGGGAGCCACCGGGGAGCTGTTTTTT
CASRPWGATGELFF
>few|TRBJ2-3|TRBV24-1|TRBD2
TGTGCCACCAGTTTAGGGACTACCCACACAGATACGCAGTATTTT
CATSLGTTHTDTQYF
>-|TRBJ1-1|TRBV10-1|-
TGCGCCAGCGCCTCACCAGGGAACACTGAAGCTTTCTTT
CASASPGNTEAFF
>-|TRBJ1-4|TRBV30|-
TGTGCCTGGAGTAGGGGGATAGACGAAAAACTGTTTTTT
CAWSRGIDEKLFF
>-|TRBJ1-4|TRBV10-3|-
TGTGCCATCAGTCAAATACAGGGAGAGGAAAAACTGTTTTTT
CAISQIQGEEKLFF
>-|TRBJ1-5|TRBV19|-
TGTGCCAGTAGTATACTGACTCCGACAGCCCTATATCAGCCCCAGCATTTT
CASSILTPTALYQPQHF
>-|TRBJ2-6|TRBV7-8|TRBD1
TGTGCCAGCAGCTTCTCCGGGACAGGGCGCGCCACTGGGGCCAACGTCCTGACTTTC
CASSFSGTGRATGANVLTF
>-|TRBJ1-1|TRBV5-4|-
TGTGCCAGCAGCTTGGGGCGACAGATCACTGAAGCTTTCTTT
CASSLGRQITEAFF
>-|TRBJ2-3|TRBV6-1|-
TGTGCCAGCAGTGGGGACTCTCGGGCCGCTGGCACAGATACGCAGTATTTT
CASSGDSRAAGTDTQYF
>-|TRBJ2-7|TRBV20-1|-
TGCAGTGCTGGGGACAACTACGAGCAGTACTTC
CSAGDNYEQYF
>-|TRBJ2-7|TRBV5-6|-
TGTGCCAGCAGCCCGCTGGACAGCCTTTCCGAGCAGTACTTC
CASSPLDSLSEQYF
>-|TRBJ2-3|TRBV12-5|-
TGTGCTAGTGGTTTGGTCCTTCCCACAGATACGCAGTATTTT
CASGLVLPTDTQYF
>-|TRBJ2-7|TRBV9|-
TGTGCCAGCAGCGTAGGGGCCAGAAACACCTACGAGCAGTACTTC
CASSVGARNTYEQYF
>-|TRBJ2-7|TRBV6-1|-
TGTGCCAGCAGTGAGACCCGGGACTACGAGCAGTACTTC
CASSETRDYEQYF
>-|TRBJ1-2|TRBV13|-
TGTGCCAGCAGCTTAGACAGTAACTATGGCTACACCTTC
CASSLDSNYGYTF
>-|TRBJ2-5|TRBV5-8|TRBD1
TGTGCCAGCAGCCTAGGACAGGGGGGCCCCCAGTACTTC
CASSLGQGGPQYF
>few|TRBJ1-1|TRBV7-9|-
TGTGCCAGCAGCTCCTGGGAGTCGAACACTGAAGCTTTCTTT
CASSSWESNTEAFF
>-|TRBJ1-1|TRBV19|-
TGTGCCAGTAGTCACAGGCTTGAAGCTTTCTTT
CASSHRLEAFF
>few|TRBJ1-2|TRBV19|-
TGTGCCAGTAGTTCCGCAACCATTTTTGAGGATTTCGAGGGCAATGGCTACACCTTC
CASSSATIFEDFEGNGYTF
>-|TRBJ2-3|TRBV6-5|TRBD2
TGTGCCAGCAACCCGGGACTAGGGGGCACAGATACGCAGTATTTT
CASNPGLGGTDTQYF